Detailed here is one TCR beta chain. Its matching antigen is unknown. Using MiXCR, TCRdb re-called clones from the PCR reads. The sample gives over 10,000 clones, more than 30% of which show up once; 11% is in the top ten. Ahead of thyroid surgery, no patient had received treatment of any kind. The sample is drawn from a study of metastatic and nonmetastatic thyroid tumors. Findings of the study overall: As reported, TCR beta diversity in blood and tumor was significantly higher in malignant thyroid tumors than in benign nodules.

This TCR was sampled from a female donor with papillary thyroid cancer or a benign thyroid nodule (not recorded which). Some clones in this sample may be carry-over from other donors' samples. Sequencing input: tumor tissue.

The CDR3 region has the DNA TGCAGTGCCCAGGAGGGATGGGTTGCCCAAGAGACCCAGTACTTC. Its protein is CSAQEGWVAQETQYF. V gene TRBV20-1 combines with J gene TRBJ2-5, with D tentatively TRBD2 (6 bases). The CDR3 has 15 residues. The ends were cut back, 6 bases at V and 1 base at J, with 18 bases in the middle. Germline CDR1 DFQATT, CDR2 SNEGSKA (reference sequence).